Listed below are T cell receptor beta chains from one sample, sequenced in a study of regulatory T cells in long-lasting Graves disease. TCRdb reprocessed the multiplex PCR reads with MiXCR, giving one entry per CDR3 protein. Of fewer than 450,000 distinct CDR3 sequences in the sample, approximately 15% are singletons; the top ten hold over 7%. The sample was also linked to a second study, of T cells in Graves' hyperthyroidism and ophthalmopathy.

The input for sequencing was peripheral blood mononuclear cells (PBMCs), taken at new diagnosis, from a patient treated with antithyroid drugs. The receptors here all came from a woman between 35 and 50 years old with Graves disease. Each CDR3 is given with its conserved first and last residue. The D gene is left open where the match is weak. Clone size is given for some rows only: seen once, a few or many times, or a class if the clone is expanded.

clone size	J gene	V gene	D gene	CDR3 protein	CDR3 DNA
many	TRBJ2-5	TRBV12-5	NA	CASGFQPTSYQETQYF	TGTGCTAGTGGTTTCCAGCCGACGTCGTACCAAGAGACCCAGTACTTC
many	TRBJ1-1	TRBV9	TRBD1	CASSGTGTGLTEAFF	TGTGCCAGCAGCGGCACCGGGACAGGGTTGACTGAAGCTTTCTTT
many	TRBJ2-1	TRBV2	TRBD2	CASSGSGGTSGSSSYNEQFF	TGTGCCAGCAGTGGGTCGGGAGGGACTAGCGGCTCTAGCTCCTACAATGAGCAGTTCTTC
many	TRBJ1-2	TRBV6-5	TRBD1	CASSYVDRGRPGYTF	TGTGCCAGCAGTTACGTGGACAGGGGTCGACCCGGCTACACCTTC
many	TRBJ2-7	TRBV12-3/TRBV12-4	NA	CASSLDGDSIEQYF	TGTGCCAGCAGTTTAGACGGGGACTCAATCGAGCAGTACTTC
many	TRBJ2-7	TRBV10-2	NA	CASRDIHYEQYF	TGCGCCAGCAGGGACATACATTACGAGCAGTACTTC
few	TRBJ1-2	TRBV7-2	NA	CASSPTGRGYGYTF	TGTGCCAGCAGCCCCACAGGGCGGGGCTATGGCTACACCTTC
many	TRBJ2-1	TRBV20-1	NA	CSVSGWRRSPNNEQFF	TGCAGTGTCTCGGGGTGGCGGAGGAGCCCCAACAATGAGCAGTTCTTC
NA	TRBJ2-3	TRBV19	TRBD2	CASSIVGGSADTQYF	TGTGCCAGTAGTATAGTAGGCGGGAGTGCAGATACGCAGTATTTT
many	TRBJ2-1	TRBV3-1	TRBD1	CASSQDGTGWFF	TGTGCCAGCAGCCAAGACGGGACAGGGTGGTTCTTC
many	TRBJ2-1	TRBV20-1	NA	CSARDPGLGHNEQFF	TGCAGTGCTAGAGATCCAGGACTGGGCCACAATGAGCAGTTCTTC
NA	TRBJ1-1	TRBV7-2	NA	CASSLMSGFMNTEAFF	TGTGCCAGCAGCTTAATGTCGGGGTTCATGAACACTGAAGCTTTCTTT
many	TRBJ2-2	TRBV12-3/TRBV12-4	NA	CASSFWDTGELFF	TGTGCCAGCAGTTTCTGGGACACCGGGGAGCTGTTTTTT
few	TRBJ1-1	TRBV6-2/TRBV6-3	NA	CASSYPTGTEAFF	TGTGCCAGCAGTTACCCTACTGGGACTGAAGCTTTCTTT
few	TRBJ2-4	TRBV6-2/TRBV6-3	NA	CASSLNRGGVQYF	TGTGCCAGCAGTCTAAACAGGGGGGGAGTTCAGTACTTC
many	TRBJ2-3	TRBV10-2	TRBD1	CASQGASGQGSFTDTQYF	TGCGCCAGCCAAGGGGCCTCGGGACAGGGGAGTTTCACAGATACGCAGTATTTT
many	TRBJ2-5	TRBV18	NA	CASSPGRAETQYF	TGTGCCAGCTCACCCGGCAGGGCAGAGACCCAGTACTTC
many	TRBJ2-1	TRBV6-2/TRBV6-3	NA	CASSYSRDTGKQFF	TGTGCCAGCAGTTACTCTAGGGACACGGGCAAGCAGTTCTTC
many	TRBJ2-1	TRBV14	NA	CASSQDLLGTRNNEQFF	TGTGCCAGCAGCCAAGATCTCTTGGGGACAAGGAACAATGAGCAGTTCTTC
many	TRBJ2-7	TRBV6-1	NA	CASSRHISYEQYF	TGTGCCAGCAGTCGACATATCTCCTACGAGCAGTACTTC
many	TRBJ2-5	TRBV11-3	TRBD2	CASSLGAGVEETQYF	TGTGCCAGCAGCTTAGGAGCGGGAGTTGAAGAGACCCAGTACTTC
many	TRBJ2-1	TRBV7-2	TRBD2	CASSLASGRYNEQFF	TGTGCCAGCAGCTTAGCTAGCGGGAGGTACAATGAGCAGTTCTTC
few	TRBJ2-5	TRBV7-2	TRBD2	CASSWEGNQETQYF	TGTGCCAGCTCATGGGAGGGAAACCAAGAGACCCAGTACTTC
many	TRBJ2-1	TRBV5-1	TRBD2	CASSLAMAGGYNEQFF	TGCGCCAGCAGCTTGGCCATGGCGGGAGGGTACAATGAGCAGTTCTTC
many	TRBJ2-1	TRBV12-3/TRBV12-4	TRBD2	CASSRSTSGIDNEQFF	TGTGCCAGCAGTCGATCGACTAGCGGGATTGACAATGAGCAGTTCTTC
many	TRBJ1-2	TRBV3-1	NA	CASSQGGYYGYTF	TGTGCCAGCAGCCAAGGAGGGTACTATGGCTACACCTTC
few	TRBJ2-2	TRBV6-1	NA	CASSGSPGGNGELFF	TGTGCCAGCAGTGGTTCGCCGGGCGGTAACGGGGAGCTGTTTTTT